This T cell receptor beta chain is drawn from a study of cytomegalovirus exposure and HLA in healthy donors. About the research overall: Prior work identified under 130 million unique TCR beta sequences in some 180 million T cells. General observations from the study: Using the classifier, cytomegalovirus status was reportedly diagnosed with high specificity and sensitivity.

Both 60 Vbeta primers and 13 Jbeta primers went into the PCR. Only in-frame clones appear in the TCRdb table, and some are missing; sequencing was by immunoSEQ multiplex PCR. Recorded for this sample: 150,000 to 200,000 clones. After removal of 0 bases from V and 4 bases from J, the junction contained 2 bases not matched to a gene. The CDR3 contains 14 residues. The germline V gene encodes CDR1 MNHEY and CDR2 SMNVEV (reference sequence). In the case of this clone: The target antigen is unknown.

The source material was PBMCs. This chain joins TRBV27 and TRBJ1-2, with 7 positions matching TRBD1. The source is a man aged 30 to 45 in good health and CMV-seronegative. Here the CDR3 DNA reads TGTGCCAGCAGTTTATCCCAGGGGGGCTATGGCTACACCTTC. Encoded protein: CASSLSQGGYGYTF.